The present TCR beta chain was sequenced within a study of blood T cell repertoires in COVID-19. On the study more broadly: Sample material is recorded as cDNA or gDNA derived from T cells, B-cell-depleted T cells, or PBMCs.

Profiled with immunoSEQ multiplex PCR; TCRdb holds only in-frame clones, not every one. The sample carries approximately 35,000 clones, around 87% recorded once. The CDR3 consists of 14 residues. Germline V CDR1 and CDR2: KGHSH, LQKENI. Unmatched junction bases numbered 4, after V lost 5 bases and J lost 4 bases. The chain recombines TRBV18 with TRBJ2-3, with 9 bases aligning to TRBD1. Sequencing was carried out using peripheral blood. This receptor was identified in a human donor in a cohort sampled during active COVID-19. The CDR3 DNA sequence: TGTGCCAGCTCAACCGGACAGGGGTCAGATACGCAGTATTTT. Its translation: CASSTGQGSDTQYF.